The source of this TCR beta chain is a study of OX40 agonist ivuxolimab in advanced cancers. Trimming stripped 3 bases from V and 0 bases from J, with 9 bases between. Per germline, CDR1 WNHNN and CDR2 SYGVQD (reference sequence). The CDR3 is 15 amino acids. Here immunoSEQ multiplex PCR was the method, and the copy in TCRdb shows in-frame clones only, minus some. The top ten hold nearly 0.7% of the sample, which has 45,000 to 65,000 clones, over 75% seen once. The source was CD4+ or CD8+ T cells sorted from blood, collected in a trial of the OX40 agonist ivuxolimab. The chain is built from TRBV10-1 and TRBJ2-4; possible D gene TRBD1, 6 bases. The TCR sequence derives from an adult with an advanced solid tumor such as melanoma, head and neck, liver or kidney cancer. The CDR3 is CASSDQGIAKNIQYF. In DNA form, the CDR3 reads TGCGCCAGCAGTGATCAGGGGATAGCCAAAAACATTCAGTACTTC.